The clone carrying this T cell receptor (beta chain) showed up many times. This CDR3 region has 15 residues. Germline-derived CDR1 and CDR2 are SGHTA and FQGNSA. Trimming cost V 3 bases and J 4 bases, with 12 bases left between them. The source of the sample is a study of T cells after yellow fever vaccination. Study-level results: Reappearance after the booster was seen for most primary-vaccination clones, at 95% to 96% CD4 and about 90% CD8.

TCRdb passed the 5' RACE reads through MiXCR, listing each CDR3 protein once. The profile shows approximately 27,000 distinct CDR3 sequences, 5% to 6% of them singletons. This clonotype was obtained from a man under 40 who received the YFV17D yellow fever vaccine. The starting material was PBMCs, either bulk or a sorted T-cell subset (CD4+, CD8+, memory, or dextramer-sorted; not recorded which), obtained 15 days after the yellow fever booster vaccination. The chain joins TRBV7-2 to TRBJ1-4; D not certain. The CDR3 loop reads CASSFLGRLNEKLFF. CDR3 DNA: TGTGCCAGCAGCTTCCTCGGACGGCTTAATGAAAAACTGTTTTTT.